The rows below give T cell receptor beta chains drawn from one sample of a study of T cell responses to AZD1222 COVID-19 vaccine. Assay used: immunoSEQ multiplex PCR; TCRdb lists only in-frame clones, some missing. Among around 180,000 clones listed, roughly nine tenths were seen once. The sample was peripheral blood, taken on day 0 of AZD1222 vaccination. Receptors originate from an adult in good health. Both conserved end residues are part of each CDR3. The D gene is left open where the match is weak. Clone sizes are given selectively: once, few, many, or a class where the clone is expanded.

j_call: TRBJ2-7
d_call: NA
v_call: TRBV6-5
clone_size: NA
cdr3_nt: TGTGCCAGCAGTTACTCTGGGGGAGGTTTCGAGCAGTACTTC
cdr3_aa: CASSYSGGGFEQYF

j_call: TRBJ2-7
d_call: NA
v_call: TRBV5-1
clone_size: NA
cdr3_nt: TGCGCCAGCAGCTTGGACCAGGGGCGTACGACCTACGAGCAGTACTTC
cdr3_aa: CASSLDQGRTTYEQYF

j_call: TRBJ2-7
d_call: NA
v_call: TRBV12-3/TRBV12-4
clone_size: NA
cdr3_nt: TGTGCCAGCAGTTCCCTCCACTACGAGCAGTACTTC
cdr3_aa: CASSSLHYEQYF

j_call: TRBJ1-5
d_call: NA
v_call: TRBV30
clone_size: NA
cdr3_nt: TGTGCCTGGAGTGCAGGGGTCGAGGCACTCTCTAGCAATCAGCCCCAGCATTTT
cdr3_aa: CAWSAGVEALSSNQPQHF

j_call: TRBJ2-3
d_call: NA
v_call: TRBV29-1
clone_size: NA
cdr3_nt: TGCAGCGTTGCAACGGGCAGAAGTAGCACAGATACGCAGTATTTT
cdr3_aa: CSVATGRSSTDTQYF

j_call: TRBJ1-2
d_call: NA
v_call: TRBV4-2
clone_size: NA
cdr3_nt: TGTGCCAGCAGCCAAGAGGGGACCGGGGCTCGGTATGGCTACACCTTC
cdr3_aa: CASSQEGTGARYGYTF

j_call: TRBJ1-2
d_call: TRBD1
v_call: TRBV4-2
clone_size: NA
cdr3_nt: TGTGCCAGCAGCCGGGACAGGGGTAACTATGGCTACACCTTC
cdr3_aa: CASSRDRGNYGYTF

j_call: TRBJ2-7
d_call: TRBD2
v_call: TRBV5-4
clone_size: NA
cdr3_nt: TGTGCCAGCAGCTGGGGGGGCTCCTACGAGCAGTACTTC
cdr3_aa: CASSWGGSYEQYF

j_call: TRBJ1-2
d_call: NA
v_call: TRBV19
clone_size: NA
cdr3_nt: TGTGCCAGTAGTATTTTTCCAGACTATGGCTACACCTTC
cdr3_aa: CASSIFPDYGYTF

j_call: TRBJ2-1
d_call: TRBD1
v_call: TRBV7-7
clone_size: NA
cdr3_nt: TGTGCTAGCAGCGAACAGGGGCTACAGGGTGAGCAGTTCTTC
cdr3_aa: CASSEQGLQGEQFF

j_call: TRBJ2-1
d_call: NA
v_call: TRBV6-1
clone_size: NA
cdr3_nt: TGTGCCAGCAGTGATATTTCTTTTTCCCGGTATTCCTACAATGAGCAGTTCTTC
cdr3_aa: CASSDISFSRYSYNEQFF

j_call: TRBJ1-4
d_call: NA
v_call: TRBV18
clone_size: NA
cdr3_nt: TGTGCCAGCTCACCCTCTGCCCCAGGGATGGCCCCAAATGAAAAACTGTTTTTT
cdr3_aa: CASSPSAPGMAPNEKLFF

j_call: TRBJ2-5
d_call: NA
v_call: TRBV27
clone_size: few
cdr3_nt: TGTGCCAGCAGTCAGACAGGGCGGGGTAAAGAGACCCAGTACTTC
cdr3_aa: CASSQTGRGKETQYF

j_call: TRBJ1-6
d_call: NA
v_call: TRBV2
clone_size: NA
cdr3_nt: TGTGCCAGCAGTGTAGGAGGGGCCCTCCACTTT
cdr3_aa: CASSVGGALHF

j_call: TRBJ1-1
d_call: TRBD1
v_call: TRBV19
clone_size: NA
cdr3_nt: TGTGCCAGTAGTCCGTTCTCGGACAGGCGGGGCAAAGTAATGAACACTGAAGCTTTCTTT
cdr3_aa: CASSPFSDRRGKVMNTEAFF

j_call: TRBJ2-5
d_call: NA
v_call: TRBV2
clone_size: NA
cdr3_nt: TGTGCCAGCAGTGCTCAGGGCCTAACCCAAGAGACCCAGTACTTC
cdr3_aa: CASSAQGLTQETQYF

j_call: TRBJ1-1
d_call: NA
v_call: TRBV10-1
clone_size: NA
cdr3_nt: TGCGCCAGCAGTGAGTCGAGGGTAAACACTGAAGCTTTCTTT
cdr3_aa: CASSESRVNTEAFF

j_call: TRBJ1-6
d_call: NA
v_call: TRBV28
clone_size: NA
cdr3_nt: TGTGCCAGCAGTCCCCAAGGTGGACTTCCCCGACTTGCGGTAAATTCACCCCTCCACTTT
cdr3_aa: CASSPQGGLPRLAVNSPLHF

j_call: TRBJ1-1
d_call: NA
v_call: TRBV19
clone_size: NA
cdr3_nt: TGTGCCAGTAGTATAGTTGGGGGTGAAGCTTTCTTT
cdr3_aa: CASSIVGGEAFF

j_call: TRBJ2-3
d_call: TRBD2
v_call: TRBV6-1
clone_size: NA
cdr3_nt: TGTGCCAGCAGTGAAGTGTGGGCTAGCGGGGGGGCTATAGATACGCAGTATTTT
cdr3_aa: CASSEVWASGGAIDTQYF

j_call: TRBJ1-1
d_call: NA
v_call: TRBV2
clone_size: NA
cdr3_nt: TGTGCCAGCAGCGAAACAGTGCCTGAAGCTTTCTTT
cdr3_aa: CASSETVPEAFF

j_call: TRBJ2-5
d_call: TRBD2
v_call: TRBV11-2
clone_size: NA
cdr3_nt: TGTGCCAGCAGCTTAGAGTCTCCCGGGGGGGTTAAAGAGACCCAGTACTTC
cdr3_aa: CASSLESPGGVKETQYF

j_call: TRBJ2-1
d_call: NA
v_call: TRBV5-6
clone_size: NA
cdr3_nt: TGTGCCAGCAGCACCGAATACAATGAGCAGTTCTTC
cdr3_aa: CASSTEYNEQFF

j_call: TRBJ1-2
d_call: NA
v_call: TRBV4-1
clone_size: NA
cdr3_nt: TGCGCCAGCAGCCAAGGGGCACAGCCGTTTTATGGCTACACCTTC
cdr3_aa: CASSQGAQPFYGYTF

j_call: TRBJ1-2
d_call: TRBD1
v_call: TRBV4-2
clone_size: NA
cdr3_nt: TGTGCCAGCAGCCAGACAGGGGACTATGGCTACACCTTC
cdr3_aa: CASSQTGDYGYTF

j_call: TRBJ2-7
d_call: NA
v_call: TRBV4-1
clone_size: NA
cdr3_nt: TGCGCCAGCAGCCAAGAAAAACTCGGAGGAGGCTCCTACGAGCAGTACTTC
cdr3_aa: CASSQEKLGGGSYEQYF

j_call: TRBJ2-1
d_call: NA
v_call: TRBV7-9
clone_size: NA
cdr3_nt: TGTGCCAGCAGCTCCCCCTTGGTAGCGGAGTACAATGAGCAGTTCTTC
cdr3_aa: CASSSPLVAEYNEQFF

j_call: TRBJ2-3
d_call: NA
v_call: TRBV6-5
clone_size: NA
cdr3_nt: TGTGCCAGCGGTAGGACCACAGATACGCAGTATTTT
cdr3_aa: CASGRTTDTQYF

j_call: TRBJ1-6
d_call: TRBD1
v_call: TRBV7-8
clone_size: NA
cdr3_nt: TGTGCCAGCAGCGTCACAGGGGATAATTCACCCCTCCACTTT
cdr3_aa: CASSVTGDNSPLHF

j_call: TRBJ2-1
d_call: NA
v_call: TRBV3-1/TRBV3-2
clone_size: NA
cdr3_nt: TGTGCCAGCAGACTCCTGAACAATGAGCAGTTCTTC
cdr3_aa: CASRLLNNEQFF

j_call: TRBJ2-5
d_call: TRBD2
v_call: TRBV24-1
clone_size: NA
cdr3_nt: TGTGCCACCAGTGAAACGGGAGGGGGAGAGACCCAGTACTTC
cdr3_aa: CATSETGGGETQYF

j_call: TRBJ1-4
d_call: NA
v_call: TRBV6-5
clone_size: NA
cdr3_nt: TGTGCCAGCAGAACGGGAGGGTTTGGGGAAAAACTGTTTTTT
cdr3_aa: CASRTGGFGEKLFF

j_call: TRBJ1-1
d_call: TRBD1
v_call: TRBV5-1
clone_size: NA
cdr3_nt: TGCGCCAGCAGCTTTGGACAGGGCATTGCCGCTTTCTTT
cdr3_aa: CASSFGQGIAAFF

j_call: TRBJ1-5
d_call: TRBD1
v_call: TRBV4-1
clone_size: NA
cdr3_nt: TGCGCCAGCAGTCCCCGGACAGGAATAGATAGCAATCAGCCCCAGCATTTT
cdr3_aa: CASSPRTGIDSNQPQHF

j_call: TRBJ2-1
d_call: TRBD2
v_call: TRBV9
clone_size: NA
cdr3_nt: TGTGCCAGCAGCGTAGCGAGCGGGGGAGAGGATGAGCAGTTCTTC
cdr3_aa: CASSVASGGEDEQFF

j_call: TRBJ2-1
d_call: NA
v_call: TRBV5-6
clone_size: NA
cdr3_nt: TGTGCCAGCAGCACCGTTGAGAGGACTCTTGGGCCCTACAATGAGCAGTTCTTC
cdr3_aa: CASSTVERTLGPYNEQFF

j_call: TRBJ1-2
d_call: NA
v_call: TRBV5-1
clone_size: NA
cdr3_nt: TGCGCCAGCAGGCCCGTTACGGCGCAGTCGGACTATGGCTACACCTTC
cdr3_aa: CASRPVTAQSDYGYTF

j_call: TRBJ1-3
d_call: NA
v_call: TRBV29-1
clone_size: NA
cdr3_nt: TGCAGCGTTGTGAGGGACTCTGGAAACACCATATATTTT
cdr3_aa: CSVVRDSGNTIYF

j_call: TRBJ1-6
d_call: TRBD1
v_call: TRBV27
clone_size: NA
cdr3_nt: TGTGCCAGCAGCGCAACAGGGGCAGTCGGCTCACCCCTCCACTTT
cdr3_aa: CASSATGAVGSPLHF

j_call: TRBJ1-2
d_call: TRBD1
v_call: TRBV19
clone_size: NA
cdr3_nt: TGTGCCAGTAGTATAGGGGACAGGGCCTATGGCTACACCTTC
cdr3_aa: CASSIGDRAYGYTF

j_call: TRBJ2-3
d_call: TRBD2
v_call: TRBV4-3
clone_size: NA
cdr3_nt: TGCGCCAGCAGCCAAGCACTAACGGGGGGGCCAACAGATACGCAGTATTTT
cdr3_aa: CASSQALTGGPTDTQYF

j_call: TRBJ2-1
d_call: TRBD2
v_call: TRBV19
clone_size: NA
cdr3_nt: TGTGCCAGTAGTAGGGGGACTAGCGGGGGACCTATCTCCTACAATGAGCAGTTCTTC
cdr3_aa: CASSRGTSGGPISYNEQFF

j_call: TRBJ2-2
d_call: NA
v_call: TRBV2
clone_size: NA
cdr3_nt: TGTGCCAGCAGTGTGAGGGGGTCATACACCGGGGAGCTGTTTTTT
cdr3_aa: CASSVRGSYTGELFF

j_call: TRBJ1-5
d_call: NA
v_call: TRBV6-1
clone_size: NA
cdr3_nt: TGTGCCAGCAGTGTCACACGCGGGGCAGATAGCAATCAGCCCCAGCATTTT
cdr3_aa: CASSVTRGADSNQPQHF

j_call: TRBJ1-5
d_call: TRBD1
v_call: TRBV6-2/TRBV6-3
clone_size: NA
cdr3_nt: TGTGCCAGCAGCCCTCGGGGACAGGGCGTCGGCAATCAGCCCCAGCATTTT
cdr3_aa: CASSPRGQGVGNQPQHF

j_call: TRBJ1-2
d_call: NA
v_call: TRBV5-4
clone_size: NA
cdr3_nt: TGTGCCAGCAGCTCGGACGGGGATGGCTACACCTTC
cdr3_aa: CASSSDGDGYTF

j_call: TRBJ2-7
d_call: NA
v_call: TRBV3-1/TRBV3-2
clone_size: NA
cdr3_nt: TGTGCCAGCAGCGACGACGTCTACGAGCAGTACTTC
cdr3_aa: CASSDDVYEQYF

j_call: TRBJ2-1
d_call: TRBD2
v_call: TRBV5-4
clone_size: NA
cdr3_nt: TGTGCCGTACAAAAGCGGGGGGGGCGCCACAATGAGCAGTTCTTC
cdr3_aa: CAVQKRGGRHNEQFF

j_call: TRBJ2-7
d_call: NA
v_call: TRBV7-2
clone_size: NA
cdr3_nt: TGTGCCAGCAGCCCCCGGACTGGGCCCTACGAGCAGTACTTC
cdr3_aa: CASSPRTGPYEQYF

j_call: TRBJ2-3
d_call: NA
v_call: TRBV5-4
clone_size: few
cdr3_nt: TGTGCCAGCAGCTTGGACACAGATACGCAGTATTTT
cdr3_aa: CASSLDTDTQYF

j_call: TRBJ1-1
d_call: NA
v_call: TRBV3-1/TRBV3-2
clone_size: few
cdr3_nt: TGTGCCAGCAGCCAAGGAAGAAACACTGAAGCTTTCTTT
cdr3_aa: CASSQGRNTEAFF

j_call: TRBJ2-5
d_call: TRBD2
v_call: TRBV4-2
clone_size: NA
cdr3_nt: TGTGCCAGCAGCCAAGATCCTAGCGGGGGGGGACAAGAGACCCAGTACTTC
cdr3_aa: CASSQDPSGGGQETQYF

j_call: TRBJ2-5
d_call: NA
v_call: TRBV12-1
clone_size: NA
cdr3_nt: TGTGCCAGCAGCTGCCTAGGGACTAGCGACAAAGAGACCCAGTACTTC
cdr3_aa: CASSCLGTSDKETQYF

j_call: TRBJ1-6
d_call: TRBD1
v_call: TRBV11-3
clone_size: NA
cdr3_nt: TGTGCCAGCAGCTTAGTAACGACAGGGAATAATTCACCCCTCCACTTT
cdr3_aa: CASSLVTTGNNSPLHF

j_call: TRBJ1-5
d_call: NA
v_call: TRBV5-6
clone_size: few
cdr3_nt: TGTGCCAGCAGCTCCACAGGCGGCTCGGCCCAGCATTTT
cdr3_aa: CASSSTGGSAQHF